This entry lists 14 T cell receptor beta chains sequenced from one sample in a study of vaccination and CD4 T cells after COVID-19. Cultured CD4+ T cells had their DNA profiled by the Oncomine TCR Beta short-read assay. TCRdb processed the PCR reads anew with MiXCR; each CDR3 protein has one entry. This table holds some 17,000 distinct CDR3 sequences, over 40% found once. This sample's time point: late sampling 161 to 241 days after vaccination in a few convalescent patients. Treatment indicated: approximately 10-day PBMC culture with coronavirus spike peptide pools or control peptides (ViraFEST assay). For these receptors, no antigen is known. Sample: CD4+ T cells from blood, cultured in vitro, taken about 7 months after SARS-CoV-2 vaccination. The receptors stem from a human donor who had recovered from COVID-19.

The genes are TRBV7-3 and TRBJ2-1; 11 nucleotides agree with TRBD1. This CDR3 has 19 amino acids. V lost 5 bases and J lost 2; bases outside the gene matches: 14. Germline V gene lookup returns CDR1 SGHTA and CDR2 FQGTGA. The CDR3 DNA reads as TGTGCCAGCAGCCCGATGGGACAGGGGGGGGTCTCAACCTACAATGAGCAGTTCTTC. Translated, it gives CASSPMGQGGVSTYNEQFF. Using reference TRBV7-3 and TRBJ2-1 for the parts outside the CDR3, the full variable domain is GAGVSQTPSNKVTEKGKYVELRCDPISGHTALYWYRQSLGQGPEFLIYFQGTGAADDSGLPNDRFFAVRPEGSVSTLKIQRTERGDSAVYLCASSPMGQGGVSTYNEQFFGPGTRLTVL.

V is TRBV10-3 and J is TRBJ2-5, with 14 bases matching TRBD2. This CDR3 has 16 residues. Looked up from germline, CDR1 is ENHRY and CDR2 is SYGVKD. V lost 10 bases to trimming and J lost 2 bases; unmatched junction nucleotides: 9. CDR3 in amino acids: CATGLAGGRGQETQYF. The DNA of the CDR3 is TGTGCCACAGGACTAGCGGGGGGTAGAGGGCAAGAGACCCAGTACTTC.

CDR3 coding DNA: TGCAGTGCTAGACCCCAGAGGCTTGGCTACACCTTC. Protein sequence: CSARPQRLGYTF. V usage is TRBV20-1 and J usage is TRBJ1-2; D not resolved. Germline V gives CDR1 DFQATT, CDR2 SNEGSKA (reference sequence). This CDR3 is 12 amino acids long. V gave up 2 bases and J gave up 7 bases, with 11 bases separating them.

In this sample, this clonotype turned up a few times. This rearrangement joins TRBV7-8 to TRBJ1-1; D uncertain. Germline V CDR1 and CDR2: SGHVS, FQNEAQ. The length of the CDR3 is 15 residues. V shed 4 bases and J shed 3 bases, with 15 bases lying between them. The CDR3 nucleotides are TGTGCCAGCAGCTCCCCTGGAGGAGGGCACACTGAAGCTTTCTTT. Residues: CASSSPGGGHTEAFF. Combining the CDR3 with reference TRBV7-8 and TRBJ1-1 gives the whole variable domain GAGVSQSPRYKVAKRGQDVALRCDPISGHVSLFWYQQALGQGPEFLTYFQNEAQLDKSGLPSDRFFAERPEGSVSTLKIQRTQQEDSAVYLCASSSPGGGHTEAFFGQGTRLTVV.

This rearrangement joins TRBV20-1 to TRBJ2-5, with 8 bases matching TRBD1. In germline, CDR1 is DFQATT, CDR2 SNEGSKA (reference sequence). The J segment lost 1 base and the V segment lost 6 bases, leaving 4 bases of the junction unmatched. This CDR3 spans 13 amino acids. CDR3 in DNA: TGCAGTGCGGGCGGACAGGGCCAAGAGACCCAGTACTTC. It encodes CSAGGQGQETQYF.

This chain connects TRBV20-1 to TRBJ2-1; D gene uncertain. The V gene's germline CDR1 is DFQATT and CDR2 SNEGSKA (reference sequence). The CDR3 loop spans 13 amino acids. Trimming shortened V by 3 bases and J by 4 bases, and 10 bases separated the two germline ends. The CDR3 sequence: CSASGPPYNEQFF. CDR3 nucleotide sequence: TGCAGTGCTAGCGGGCCCCCTTACAATGAGCAGTTCTTC.

The chain combines TRBV7-6 with TRBJ2-1; a weak D match, TRBD1 (5 bases). The V gene lost 5 bases and the J gene lost 6 bases, with 20 bases spanning the gap. Germline CDR1 and CDR2: SGHVS and FNYEAQ. This CDR3 has 16 amino acids. The CDR3 region has the DNA TGTGCCAGCAGCCGATCAGCCCAGGGTGTGAGCAATGAGCAGTTCTTC. It encodes CASSRSAQGVSNEQFF.

In the case of this clonotype: An end of the junction differs from the germline gene, which may be a read error. The chain is built from TRBV20-1 and TRBJ2-4; 8 bases fit TRBD1. The CDR3 loop spans 17 amino acids. The germline V gene encodes CDR1 DFQATT and CDR2 SNEGSKA (reference sequence). CDR3 protein: CSGVRAGGAWAKNIQHF. DNA for the CDR3: TGCAGTGGGGTACGGGCAGGGGGCGCTTGGGCCAAAAACATTCAGCACTTC.

This clonotype has more than one count but fewer than ten. This sequence joins TRBV20-1 and TRBJ2-7, with a weak D call TRBD1 (6 bases). V lost 0 bases to trimming and J lost 0 bases, with 18 bases between them. The CDR3 has 17 amino acids. CDR1 is DFQATT and CDR2 is SNEGSKA in the germline V gene (reference sequence). The CDR3 region is CSARDLNKQGFSYEQYF. The CDR3 nucleotides read TGCAGTGCTAGAGACCTAAATAAACAGGGATTCTCCTACGAGCAGTACTTC.

The CDR3 loop is CASSPTGGSEEYF. DNA for the CDR3: TGTGCCAGCAGCCCAACCGGAGGGAGTGAGGAATACTTC. The rearrangement links TRBV7-9 to TRBJ2-4, with a possible D match to TRBD2 (6 bases). Per the germline V gene, CDR1 is SEHNR and CDR2 is FQNEAQ (reference sequence). Deletions cut 5 bases from V and 16 bases from J, with 21 bases between. The CDR3 contains 13 residues.

This clonotype was observed a few times. V gene TRBV20-1 combines with J gene TRBJ2-1; 9 nucleotides match TRBD2. V lost 6 bases, J lost 1 base, and 10 bases stayed unmatched. The CDR3 length is 16 residues. The V gene's germline CDR1 is DFQATT and CDR2 SNEGSKA (reference sequence). CDR3 DNA sequence: TGCAGTGCGGACCGCCTAGCGGGGCGATCCTACAATGAGCAGTTCTTC. Protein sequence: CSADRLAGRSYNEQFF.

A few counts support this clonotype. The V gene is TRBV10-3, the J gene TRBJ1-1; D is unresolved. The germline V gene encodes CDR1 ENHRY and CDR2 SYGVKD. The CDR3 covers 14 residues. V gave up 2 bases and J gave up 5 bases, with 12 bases separating them. CDR3 coding DNA: TGTGCCATCAGTGAGAGGAAAGGAGGGACTGAAGCTTTCTTT. Translation: CAISERKGGTEAFF.

The J gene is TRBJ1-5, the V gene TRBV28; D unresolved. The CDR3 is 15 amino acids. Germline assignment: CDR1 MDHEN and CDR2 SYDVKM. V dropped 1 base and J dropped 7 bases, with 14 bases sitting between them. The CDR3, as DNA: TGTGCCAGCAGTTTATCGGCTAGGCTTAGGCAGCCCCAGCATTTT. Residues: CASSLSARLRQPQHF.

CDR3 sequence (DNA): TGTGCCAGCAGTGCGAGTGTGAGGGCCTATGGCTACACCTTC. Its protein product is CASSASVRAYGYTF. V gene TRBV2 combines with J gene TRBJ1-2, with D hard to call. This CDR3 has 14 residues. Germline values: CDR1 SNHLY, CDR2 FYNNEI. Deletions cut 4 bases from V and 4 bases from J, with 13 bases between.